This entry describes one TCR beta chain. This sample stems from a study of sequential checkpoint blockade in melanoma. Documented treatment: randomized to nivolumab then ipilimumab (arm A) or the reverse (arm B). Patients had received no earlier DNA-damaging chemotherapy. Live CD3+CD8+ CD19− CD56− cells were sorted from PBMCs. Trimming stripped 6 bases from V and 0 bases from J, with 12 bases between. Looked up from germline, CDR1 is MDHEN and CDR2 is SYDVKM. The CDR3 is made up of 15 amino acids. The method was immunoSEQ multiplex PCR; TCRdb's version includes in-frame clones alone and lacks a portion of them. The data contain approximately 5,700 clones, nearly 90% of them singletons.

The source was CD8+ T cells sorted from blood (inferred from file names), collected from a patient given nivolumab and ipilimumab in sequence. The chain carries TRBV28 and TRBJ1-5; D remains ambiguous. This receptor was obtained from a human donor with melanoma. CDR3 protein: CASSPVVYSNQPQHF. The CDR3 nucleotides are TGTGCCAGCAGCCCCGTAGTGTATAGCAATCAGCCCCAGCATTTT.